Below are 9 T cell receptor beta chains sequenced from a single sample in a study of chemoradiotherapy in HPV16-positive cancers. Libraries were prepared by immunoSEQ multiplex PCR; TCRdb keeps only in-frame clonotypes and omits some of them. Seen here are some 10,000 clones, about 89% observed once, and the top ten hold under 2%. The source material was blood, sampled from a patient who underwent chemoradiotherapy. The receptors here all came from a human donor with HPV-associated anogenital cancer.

CDR3 protein: CASSLVFRGSTGNQPQHF. The CDR3 coding sequence is TGTGCCAGCAGCTTAGTCTTTCGGGGGAGCACAGGCAATCAGCCCCAGCATTTT. The chain uses TRBV7-9 and TRBJ1-5; weak D call: TRBD1 (5 bases). This CDR3 is 18 amino acids long. Trimming removed 1 base from V and 2 bases from J, with 18 bases in between. Germline lookup yields CDR1 SEHNR and CDR2 FQNEAQ (reference sequence).

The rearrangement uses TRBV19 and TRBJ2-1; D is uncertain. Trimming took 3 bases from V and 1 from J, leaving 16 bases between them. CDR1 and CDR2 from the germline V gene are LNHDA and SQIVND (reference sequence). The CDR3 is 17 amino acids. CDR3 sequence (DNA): TGTGCCAGTAGTATGATCGGCGGCCGGAGATCCTACAATGAGCAGTTCTTC. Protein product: CASSMIGGRRSYNEQFF.

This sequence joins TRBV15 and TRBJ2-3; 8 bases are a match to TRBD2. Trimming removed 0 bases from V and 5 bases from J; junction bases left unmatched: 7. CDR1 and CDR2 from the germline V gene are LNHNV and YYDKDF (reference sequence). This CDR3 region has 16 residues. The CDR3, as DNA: TGTGCCACCAGCAGAGATCTAGGGACTAGTAAAGATACGCAGTATTTT. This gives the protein CATSRDLGTSKDTQYF.

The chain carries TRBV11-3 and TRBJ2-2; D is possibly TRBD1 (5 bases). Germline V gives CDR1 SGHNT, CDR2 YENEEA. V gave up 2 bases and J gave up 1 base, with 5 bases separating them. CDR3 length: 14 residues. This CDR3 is CASSLQGNTGELFF. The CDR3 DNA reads TGTGCCAGCAGCTTACAGGGGAACACCGGGGAGCTGTTTTTT.

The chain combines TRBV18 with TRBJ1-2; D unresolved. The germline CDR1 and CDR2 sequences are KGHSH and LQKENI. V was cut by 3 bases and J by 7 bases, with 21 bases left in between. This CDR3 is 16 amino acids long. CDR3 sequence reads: CASSPQSGSRGVGYTF. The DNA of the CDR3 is TGTGCCAGCTCACCTCAGTCGGGGAGCCGGGGAGTTGGCTACACCTTC.

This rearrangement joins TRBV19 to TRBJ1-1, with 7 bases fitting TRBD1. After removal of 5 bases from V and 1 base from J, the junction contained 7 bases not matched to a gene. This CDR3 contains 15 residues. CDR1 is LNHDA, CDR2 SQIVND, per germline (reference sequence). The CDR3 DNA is TGTGCCAGTAGTCCTTGGGACAGAACGAACACTGAAGCTTTCTTT. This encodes CASSPWDRTNTEAFF.

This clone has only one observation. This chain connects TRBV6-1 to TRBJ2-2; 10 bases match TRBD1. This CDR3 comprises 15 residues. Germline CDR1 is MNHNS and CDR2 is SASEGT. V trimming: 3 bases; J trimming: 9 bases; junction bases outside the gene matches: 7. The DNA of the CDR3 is TGTGCCAGCAGTGACAGGGGACAGGGGAGGCGGGAGCTGTTTTTT. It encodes CASSDRGQGRRELFF.

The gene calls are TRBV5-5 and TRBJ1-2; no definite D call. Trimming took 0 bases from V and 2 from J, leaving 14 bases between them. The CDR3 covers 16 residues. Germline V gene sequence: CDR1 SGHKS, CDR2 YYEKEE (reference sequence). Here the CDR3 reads CASSLGPPGSNYGYTF. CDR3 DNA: TGTGCCAGCAGCTTGGGCCCGCCGGGTTCAAACTATGGCTACACCTTC.

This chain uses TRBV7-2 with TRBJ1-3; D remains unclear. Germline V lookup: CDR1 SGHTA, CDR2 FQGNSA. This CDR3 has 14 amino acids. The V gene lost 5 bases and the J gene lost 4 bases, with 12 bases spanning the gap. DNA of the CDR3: TGTGCCAGCAGCAGCGGAATAGGGGGAAACACCATATATTTT. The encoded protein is CASSSGIGGNTIYF.